This TCR beta chain originates from a study of blood T cell repertoires in COVID-19. In the study overall: Samples taken during acute and convalescent COVID-19 were collected in the United States, Italy and Spain. Sources were T cells, B-cell-depleted T cells, or PBMCs; the material itself was cDNA or gDNA.

The ends lost 3 bases at V and 5 bases at J; junction bases unmatched: 12. The V gene's germline CDR1 is LGHNA and CDR2 YNFKEQ. The length of the CDR3 is 16 residues. Authors' processing steps: Reference gene primer amplification gave estimated nucleated cell counts. The assay was immunoSEQ multiplex PCR, and TCRdb's table has in-frame clones only and misses some. V, J and clone size reflect that table, while D and trimming were determined from the DNA. The sample shows tens of thousands of clones, approximately 88% of them seen only once. Seattle patients were enrolled during active infection and followed longitudinally.

The sequence was obtained from a man aged 55 to 70 with COVID-19, enrolled during active disease. The chain combines TRBV4-2 with TRBJ2-5; 7 nucleotides agree with TRBD2. The sequenced sample consisted of peripheral blood. In DNA, the CDR3 is TGTGCCAGCAGCCAGGACGGGATGGGGGGGGTGGAGACCCAGTACTTC. Its translation: CASSQDGMGGVETQYF.